Below are 19 T cell receptor beta chains sequenced from a single sample in a study of blood T cell repertoires in COVID-19. Sequencing was performed with immunoSEQ multiplex PCR; in TCRdb, only in-frame clones are kept and a portion is missing. The data contain 300,000 to 400,000 clones, 88% of them singletons. The source material was PBMCs or T cells enriched from blood (not recorded which). Receptors were obtained from a woman in her twenties or thirties with acute COVID-19.

This chain links TRBV3-1 (or the pseudogene TRBV3-2) with TRBJ2-1, with 8 bases aligning to TRBD2. This CDR3 is 17 amino acids long. Trimming took 2 bases from V and 1 from J; bases not matched to a gene: 7. CDR1 and CDR2 (germline): LGHDT, YNNKEL (reference sequence). CDR3 DNA: TGTGCCAGCAGCCAACTCCTCGGGGGGGAATCCTACAATGAGCAGTTCTTC. Its translation is CASSQLLGGESYNEQFF.

This chain links TRBV10-2 with TRBJ1-4, with a weak D call TRBD1 (5 bases). Trimming removed 7 bases from V and 8 bases from J, with 14 bases in between. From germline, CDR1 is WSHSY and CDR2 SAAADI. The CDR3 loop spans 13 amino acids. CDR3 DNA sequence: TGCGCCAGCATGAGGACATTAACGGAAAAACTGTTTTTT. Translation: CASMRTLTEKLFF.

The V and J genes are TRBV19 and TRBJ1-2, with no clear D. Trimming removed 4 bases at V and 7 bases at J, with 10 bases between. The CDR3 is made up of 12 amino acids. The V gene's germline CDR1 is LNHDA and CDR2 SQIVND (reference sequence). The CDR3 loop reads CASSTQLSGYTF. The DNA of the CDR3 is TGTGCCAGTAGTACCCAACTCTCTGGCTACACCTTC.

The chain links TRBV11-1 to TRBJ2-7; a weak D match, TRBD1 (6 bases). Per germline, CDR1 SGHAT and CDR2 FQDESV (reference sequence). The CDR3 length is 15 residues. The ends were cut back, 1 base at V and 0 bases at J, with 10 bases in the middle. The chain's CDR3 is CASSLGRDNSYEQYF. The CDR3 DNA follows: TGTGCCAGCAGCTTAGGCCGGGACAACTCCTACGAGCAGTACTTC.

The rearrangement uses TRBV2 and TRBJ1-6; D is unresolved. Per germline, CDR1 SNHLY and CDR2 FYNNEI. V lost 8 bases and J 6 bases, leaving 8 bases between the germline ends. The length of the CDR3 is 12 residues. DNA of the CDR3: TGTGCCAGCCGGGATACTAATTCACCCCTCCACTTT. It translates to CASRDTNSPLHF. The entire variable domain, with the rest obtained from reference TRBV2 and TRBJ1-6, is as follows: EPEVTQTPSHQVTQMGQEVILRCVPISNHLYFYWYRQILGQKVEFLVSFYNNEISEKSEIFDDQFSVERPDGSNFTLKIRSTKLEDSAMYFCASRDTNSPLHFGNGTRLTVT.

This clone was detected once. CDR3 region: CASSQGGQQPQHF. CDR3 sequence (DNA): TGTGCCAGCAGCCAAGGAGGCCAACAGCCCCAGCATTTT. V and J are TRBV14 and TRBJ1-5; no firm D call. The CDR3 is 13 amino acids. V gave up 1 base and J gave up 7 bases, with 8 bases separating them. CDR1 is SGHDN and CDR2 is FVKESK in the germline V gene.

V usage is TRBV14 and J usage is TRBJ1-2, with 9 bases lining up with TRBD1. CDR1 is SGHDN and CDR2 is FVKESK in the germline V gene. This CDR3 region has 17 residues. Trimming took 0 bases from V and 1 from J; bases not matched to a gene: 6. The DNA for the CDR3 is TGTGCCAGCAGCCAAGATCTTGGGACAGGGATTAACTATGGCTACACCTTC. Its translation: CASSQDLGTGINYGYTF.

This sequence joins TRBV4-1 and TRBJ1-3; D perhaps matches TRBD1 (6 bases). V was trimmed by 1 base and J by 8 bases, leaving 15 bases between them. CDR1 is MGHRA and CDR2 is YSYEKL in the germline V gene. The CDR3 totals 15 residues. CDR3 in amino acids: CASSQGTDSLYTIYF. The CDR3 nucleotides are TGCGCCAGCAGCCAAGGAACGGACAGTCTCTACACCATATATTTT.

The chain couples TRBV4-1 to TRBJ1-5; D remains unclear. The germline gives CDR1 MGHRA, CDR2 YSYEKL. Between the trimmed V and J ends, which lost 1 base and 2 bases, there was a span of 15 bases. The CDR3 is 17 residues long. CDR3 sequence reads: CASSQASVAGGNQPQHF. As DNA, the CDR3 is TGCGCCAGCAGCCAAGCGTCCGTGGCAGGTGGCAATCAGCCCCAGCATTTT.

J is TRBJ1-6 and V is TRBV18; 11 bases agree with TRBD1. The trim removed 5 bases at V and 10 bases at J, leaving 4 bases unmatched. This CDR3 is 14 amino acids long. CDR1 and CDR2 (germline): KGHSH, LQKENI. CDR3 sequence (DNA): TGTGCCAGCTCAGGGACAGGGGGACGCTCACCCCTCCACTTT. Translation: CASSGTGGRSPLHF.

This chain links TRBV7-9 with TRBJ1-1; D is possibly TRBD1 (6 bases). From germline, CDR1 is SEHNR and CDR2 FQNEAQ (reference sequence). The V end was cut by 2 bases, the J end by 5 bases, with 12 bases between. The CDR3 is 14 residues long. The CDR3 sequence: CASSLLQGRTEAFF. In nucleotides, the CDR3 is TGTGCCAGCAGCTTACTCCAGGGGCGGACTGAAGCTTTCTTT.

The chain recombines TRBV6-5 with TRBJ2-5, with D unclear. Germline CDR1 MNHEY, CDR2 SVGAGI. The V end lost 8 bases, the J end lost 3 bases, and 10 bases lay between the germline ends. The CDR3 is 12 amino acids. The chain's CDR3 is CASGRSEETQYF. CDR3 nucleotides: TGTGCCAGCGGAAGAAGCGAAGAGACCCAGTACTTC.

The chain is built from TRBV27 and TRBJ1-3, with 11 bases identical to TRBD1. CDR1 is MNHEY, CDR2 SMNVEV, per germline (reference sequence). V lost 4 bases to trimming and J lost 3 bases; unmatched junction nucleotides: 11. The CDR3 spans 18 residues. CDR3 nucleotide sequence: TGTGCCAGCAGTTCCACCCGGGACAGGGGGTTCATTGGAAACACCATATATTTT. This translates into CASSSTRDRGFIGNTIYF.

The rearrangement joins TRBV6-5 to TRBJ2-6; D ambiguous. The V gene's germline CDR1 is MNHEY and CDR2 SVGAGI. CDR3 length equals 13 residues. The V end was cut by 9 bases, the J end by 4 bases, with 10 bases between. CDR3 in DNA: TGTGCCAGTTTCGGTCCCGGGGCCAACGTCCTGACTTTC. Translation gives CASFGPGANVLTF.

This chain connects TRBV7-3 to TRBJ1-1; 7 nucleotides match TRBD1. The CDR3 has 13 amino acids. Germline-derived CDR1 and CDR2 are SGHTA and FQGTGA. With V trimmed by 5 bases and J by 3 bases, 3 bases remained unmatched. The CDR3 is CASSIDRDTEAFF. In nucleotides, the CDR3 is TGTGCCAGCAGCATAGACAGGGACACTGAAGCTTTCTTT.

This rearrangement joins TRBV4-3 to TRBJ1-1; a possible D gene is TRBD1 (5 bases). Germline CDR1 reads LGHNA; CDR2 reads YSLEER. V lost 4 bases to trimming and J lost 5 bases, with 14 bases between them. This CDR3 region has 14 residues. The CDR3 nucleotides read TGCGCCAGCAGCCGTAACCCCGGGGGGACTGAAGCTTTCTTT. Protein sequence: CASSRNPGGTEAFF.

The chain uses TRBV28 and TRBJ2-7, with 9 positions matching TRBD1. CDR3 length equals 15 residues. Germline values: CDR1 MDHEN, CDR2 SYDVKM. The junction had 11 bases not matched to a gene; V was cut back by 6 bases and J by 5 bases. CDR3 nucleotide sequence: TGTGCCAGCAGGCCCGGGGACAGGGTCGTCAACGAGCAGTACTTC. Protein product: CASRPGDRVVNEQYF.

The chain uses TRBV3-1 (or the pseudogene TRBV3-2) and TRBJ1-2; 8 bases align to TRBD1. V shed 3 bases, J shed 6 bases, and the junction held 9 bases outside the gene matches. The germline V gene encodes CDR1 LGHDT and CDR2 YNNKEL (reference sequence). The length of the CDR3 is 15 residues. The CDR3 DNA follows: TGTGCCAGCAGCCAGTGGGACAGGAAAACCCATGGCTACACCTTC. This gives the protein CASSQWDRKTHGYTF.

The chain carries TRBV10-2 and TRBJ2-7; maybe TRBD2 (6 bases). Trimming took 6 bases from V and 0 from J, leaving 12 bases between them. This CDR3 spans 14 amino acids. Germline assignment: CDR1 WSHSY and CDR2 SAAADI. The CDR3 here is CASRRGQSSYEQYF. Written as DNA, the CDR3 is TGCGCCAGCAGGCGGGGCCAAAGCTCCTACGAGCAGTACTTC.